This TCR beta chain was obtained from a study of regulatory T cells in long-lasting Graves disease. According to the study, TCR beta libraries were built with iRepertoire HTBI primers and CDR3-region Arm-PCR. MiXCR, run by TCRdb on the multiplex PCR reads, gives a single entry per CDR3 protein. The table has 500,000 or so distinct CDR3 sequences, around 15% seen once; the top ten hold about a sixth. This clonotype occurred many times. Time point in this sample: newly diagnosed GD, antithyroid drugs for less than 3 months. Extracted PBMC RNA gave rise to the TCR library. Trimming at V came to 0 bases and at J to 5 bases, leaving 5 bases not matched to a gene. This CDR3 has 17 residues. The V gene's germline CDR1 is MNHEY and CDR2 SVGAGI. The same specimen was also included in a second study, on T cells in Graves' hyperthyroidism and ophthalmopathy.

The material was peripheral blood mononuclear cells (PBMCs), obtained at new diagnosis, from a patient treated with antithyroid drugs. This chain joins TRBV6-5 and TRBJ2-3; 13 bases match TRBD2. The receptor was isolated from a woman aged 50 to 60 with Graves disease. The CDR3 spells CASSYSGLAGREDTQYF. Written as DNA, the CDR3 is TGTGCCAGCAGTTACTCGGGACTAGCGGGACGGGAAGATACGCAGTATTTT.